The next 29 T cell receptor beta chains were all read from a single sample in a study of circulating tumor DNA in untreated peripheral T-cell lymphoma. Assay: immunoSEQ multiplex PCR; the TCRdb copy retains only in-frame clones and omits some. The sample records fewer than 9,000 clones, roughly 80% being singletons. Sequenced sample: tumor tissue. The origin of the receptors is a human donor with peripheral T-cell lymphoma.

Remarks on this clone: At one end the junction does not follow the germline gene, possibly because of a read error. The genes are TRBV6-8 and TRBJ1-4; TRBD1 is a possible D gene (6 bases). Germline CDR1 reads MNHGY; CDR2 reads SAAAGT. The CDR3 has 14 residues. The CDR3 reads CVSSYSRGFEKLFF. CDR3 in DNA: TGTGTCAGCAGTTACTCGAGGGGGTTCGAAAAACTGTTTTTT.

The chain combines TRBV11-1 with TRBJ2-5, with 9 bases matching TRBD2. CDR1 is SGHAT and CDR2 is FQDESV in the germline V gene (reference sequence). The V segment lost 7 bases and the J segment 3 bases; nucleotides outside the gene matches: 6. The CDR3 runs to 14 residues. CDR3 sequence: CASTPRGGEETQYF. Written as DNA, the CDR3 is TGTGCCAGCACCCCCCGCGGGGGGGAAGAGACCCAGTACTTC.

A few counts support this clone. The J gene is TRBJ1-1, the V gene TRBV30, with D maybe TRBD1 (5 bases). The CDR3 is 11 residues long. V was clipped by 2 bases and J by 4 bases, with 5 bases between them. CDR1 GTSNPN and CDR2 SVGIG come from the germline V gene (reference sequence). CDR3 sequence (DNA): TGTGCCTGGAGTCAGGGCACTGAAGCTTTCTTT. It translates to CAWSQGTEAFF.

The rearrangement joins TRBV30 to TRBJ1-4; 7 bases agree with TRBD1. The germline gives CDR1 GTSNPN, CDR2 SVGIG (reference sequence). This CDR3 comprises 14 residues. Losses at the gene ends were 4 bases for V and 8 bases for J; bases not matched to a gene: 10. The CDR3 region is CAWKAGGGGEKLFF. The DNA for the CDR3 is TGTGCCTGGAAGGCAGGGGGAGGAGGAGAAAAACTGTTTTTT.

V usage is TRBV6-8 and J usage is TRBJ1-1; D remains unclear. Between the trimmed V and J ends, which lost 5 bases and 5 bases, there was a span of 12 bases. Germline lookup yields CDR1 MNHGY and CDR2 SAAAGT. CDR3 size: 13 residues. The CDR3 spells CASSEPFGTEAFF. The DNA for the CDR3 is TGTGCCAGCAGTGAGCCTTTTGGGACTGAAGCTTTCTTT.

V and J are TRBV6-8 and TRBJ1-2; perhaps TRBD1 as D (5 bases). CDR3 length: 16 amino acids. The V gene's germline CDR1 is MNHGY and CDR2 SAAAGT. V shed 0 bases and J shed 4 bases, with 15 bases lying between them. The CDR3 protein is CASSYSPRAGIYGYTF. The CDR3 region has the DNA TGTGCCAGCAGTTACTCCCCCCGAGCAGGGATCTATGGCTACACCTTC.

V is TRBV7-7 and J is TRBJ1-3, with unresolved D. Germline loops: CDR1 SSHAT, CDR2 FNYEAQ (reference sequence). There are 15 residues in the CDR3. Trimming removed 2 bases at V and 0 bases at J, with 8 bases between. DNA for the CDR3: TGTGCCAGCAGCTTATTCCCTTTCTCTGGAAACACCATATATTTT. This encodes CASSLFPFSGNTIYF.

The CDR3 sequence is CASSQANSYTEAFF. The CDR3 DNA follows: TGCGCCAGCAGCCAAGCGAATAGTTACACTGAAGCTTTCTTT. The chain recombines TRBV1 with TRBJ1-1. TRBV1 is a pseudogene segment. This CDR3 region has 14 residues.

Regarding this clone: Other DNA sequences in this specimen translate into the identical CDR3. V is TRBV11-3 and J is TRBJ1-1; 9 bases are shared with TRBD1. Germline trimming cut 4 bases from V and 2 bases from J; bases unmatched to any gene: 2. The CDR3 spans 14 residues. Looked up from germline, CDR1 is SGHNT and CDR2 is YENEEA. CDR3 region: CASSSQGANTEAFF. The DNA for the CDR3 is TGTGCCAGCAGCTCACAGGGGGCAAACACTGAAGCTTTCTTT.

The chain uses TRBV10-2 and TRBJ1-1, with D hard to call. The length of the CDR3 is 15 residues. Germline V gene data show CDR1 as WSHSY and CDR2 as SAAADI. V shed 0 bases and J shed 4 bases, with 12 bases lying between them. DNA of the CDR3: TGCGCCAGCAGTGAGTCAGGTCGGGCAGCCACTGAAGCTTTCTTT. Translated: CASSESGRAATEAFF.

The CDR3 is CASSVEQGTNYGYTF. CDR3 nucleotide sequence: TGTGCCAGCAGCGTAGAACAGGGAACAAACTATGGCTACACCTTC. This sequence joins TRBV9 and TRBJ1-2; D might be TRBD1 (6 bases). This CDR3 has 15 amino acids. V lost 0 bases and J lost 2, with 11 bases in between. Germline loops: CDR1 SGDLS, CDR2 YYNGEE.

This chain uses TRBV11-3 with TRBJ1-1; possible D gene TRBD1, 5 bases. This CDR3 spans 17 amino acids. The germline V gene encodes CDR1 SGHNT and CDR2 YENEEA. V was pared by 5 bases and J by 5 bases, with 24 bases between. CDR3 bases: TGTGCCAGCAGCCCACGAATAGACCGGGACTTGGGAACTGAAGCTTTCTTT. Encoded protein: CASSPRIDRDLGTEAFF.

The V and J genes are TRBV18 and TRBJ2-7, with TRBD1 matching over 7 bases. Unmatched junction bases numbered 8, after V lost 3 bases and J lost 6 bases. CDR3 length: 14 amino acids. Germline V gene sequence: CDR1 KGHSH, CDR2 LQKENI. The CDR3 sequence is CASSPLTGTSEQYF. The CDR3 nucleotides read TGTGCCAGCTCACCGCTGACAGGGACCAGCGAGCAGTACTTC.

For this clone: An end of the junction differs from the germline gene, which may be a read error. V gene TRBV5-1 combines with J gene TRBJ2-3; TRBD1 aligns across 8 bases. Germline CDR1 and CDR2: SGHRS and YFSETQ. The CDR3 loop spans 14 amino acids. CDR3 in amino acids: CASSPGTGTGTQYF. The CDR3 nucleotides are TGCGCCAGCAGCCCAGGGACCGGGACAGGTACGCAGTATTTT.

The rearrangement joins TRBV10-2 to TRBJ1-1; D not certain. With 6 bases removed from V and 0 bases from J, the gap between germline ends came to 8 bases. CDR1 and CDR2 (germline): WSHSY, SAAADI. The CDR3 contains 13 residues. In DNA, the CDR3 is TGCGCCAGCAGCTCCTATATGAACACTGAAGCTTTCTTT. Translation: CASSSYMNTEAFF.

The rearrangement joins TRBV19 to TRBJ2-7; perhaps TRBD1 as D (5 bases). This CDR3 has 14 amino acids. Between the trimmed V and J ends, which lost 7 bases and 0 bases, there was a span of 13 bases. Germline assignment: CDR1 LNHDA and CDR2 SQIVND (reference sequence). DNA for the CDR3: TGTGCCAGTACCCCAGGGCCCGACTCCTACGAGCAGTACTTC. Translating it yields CASTPGPDSYEQYF.

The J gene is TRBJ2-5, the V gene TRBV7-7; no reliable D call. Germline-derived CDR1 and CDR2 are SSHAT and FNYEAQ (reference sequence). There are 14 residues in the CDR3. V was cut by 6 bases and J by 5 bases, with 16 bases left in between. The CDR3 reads CASSSVGPGETQYF. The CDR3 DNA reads TGTGCCAGCAGTTCCGTCGGGCCTGGGGAGACCCAGTACTTC.

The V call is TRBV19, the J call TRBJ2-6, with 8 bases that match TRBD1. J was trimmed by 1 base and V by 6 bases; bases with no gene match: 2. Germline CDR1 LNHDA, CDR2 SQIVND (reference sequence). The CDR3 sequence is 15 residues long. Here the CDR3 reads CASSRTGSGANVLTF. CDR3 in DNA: TGTGCCAGTAGCCGGACAGGGTCTGGGGCCAACGTCCTGACTTTC. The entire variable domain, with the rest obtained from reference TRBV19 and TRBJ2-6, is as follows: DGGITQSPKYLFRKEGQNVTLSCEQNLNHDAMYWYRQDPGQGLRLIYYSQIVNDFQKGDIAEGYSVSREKKESFPLTVTSAQKNPTAFYLCASSRTGSGANVLTFGAGSRLTVL.

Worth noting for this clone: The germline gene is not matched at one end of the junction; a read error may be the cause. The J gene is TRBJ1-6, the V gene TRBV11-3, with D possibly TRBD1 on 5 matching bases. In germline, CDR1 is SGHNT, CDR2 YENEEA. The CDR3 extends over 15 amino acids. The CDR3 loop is CASSLDGKGDSPLHF. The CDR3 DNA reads TGTGCCAGCAGCCTAGATGGGAAAGGGGATTCACCCCTCCACTTT.

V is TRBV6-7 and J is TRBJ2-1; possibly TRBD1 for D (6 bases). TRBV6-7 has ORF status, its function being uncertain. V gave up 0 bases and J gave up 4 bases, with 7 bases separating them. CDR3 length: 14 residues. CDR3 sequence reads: CASSYSGQYNEQFF. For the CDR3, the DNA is TGTGCCAGCAGTTACTCGGGACAATACAATGAGCAGTTCTTC.

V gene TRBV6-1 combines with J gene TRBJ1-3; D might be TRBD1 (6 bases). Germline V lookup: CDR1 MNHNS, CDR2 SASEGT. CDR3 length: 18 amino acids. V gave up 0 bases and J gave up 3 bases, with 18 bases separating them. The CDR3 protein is CASSEAISHRVRGNTIYF. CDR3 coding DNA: TGTGCCAGCAGTGAAGCTATTTCCCACAGGGTTCGTGGAAACACCATATATTTT.

This CDR3 is CASLKRFSYGYTF. The CDR3, as DNA: TGTGCCAGCTTGAAGCGCTTCTCCTATGGCTACACCTTC. The V gene is TRBV14, the J gene TRBJ1-2; D not resolved. The CDR3 has 13 amino acids. Between the trimmed V and J ends, which lost 8 bases and 4 bases, there was a span of 14 bases. Germline CDR1 SGHDN, CDR2 FVKESK.

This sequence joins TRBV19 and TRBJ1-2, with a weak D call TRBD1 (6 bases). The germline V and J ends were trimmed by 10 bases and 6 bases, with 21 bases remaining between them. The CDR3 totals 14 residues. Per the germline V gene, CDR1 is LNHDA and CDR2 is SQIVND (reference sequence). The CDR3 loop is CATLQRTAGDGYTF. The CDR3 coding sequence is TGTGCCACTCTACAACGGACAGCGGGGGATGGCTACACCTTC.

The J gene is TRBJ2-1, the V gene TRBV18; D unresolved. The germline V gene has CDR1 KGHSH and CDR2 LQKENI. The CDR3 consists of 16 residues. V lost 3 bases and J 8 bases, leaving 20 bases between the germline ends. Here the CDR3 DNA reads TGTGCCAGCTCACCTCTTGTTTCCACTATAGGCGATGAGCAGTTCTTC. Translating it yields CASSPLVSTIGDEQFF. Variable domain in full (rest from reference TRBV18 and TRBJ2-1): NAGVMQNPRHLVRRRGQEARLRCSPMKGHSHVYWYRQLPEEGLKFMVYLQKENIIDESGMPKERFSAEFPKEGPSILRIQQVVRGDSAAYFCASSPLVSTIGDEQFFGPGTRLTVL.

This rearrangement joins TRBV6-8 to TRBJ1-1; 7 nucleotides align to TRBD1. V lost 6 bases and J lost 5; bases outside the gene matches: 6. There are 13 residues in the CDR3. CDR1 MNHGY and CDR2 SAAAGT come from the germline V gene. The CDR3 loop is CASRYQGGTEAFF. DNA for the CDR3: TGTGCCAGCAGGTATCAGGGGGGAACTGAAGCTTTCTTT.

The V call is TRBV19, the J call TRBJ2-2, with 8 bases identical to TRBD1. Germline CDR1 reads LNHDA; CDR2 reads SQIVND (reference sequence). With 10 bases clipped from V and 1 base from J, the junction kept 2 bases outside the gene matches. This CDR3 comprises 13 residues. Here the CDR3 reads CATGTGNTGELFF. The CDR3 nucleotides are TGTGCCACCGGGACAGGGAACACCGGGGAGCTGTTTTTT.

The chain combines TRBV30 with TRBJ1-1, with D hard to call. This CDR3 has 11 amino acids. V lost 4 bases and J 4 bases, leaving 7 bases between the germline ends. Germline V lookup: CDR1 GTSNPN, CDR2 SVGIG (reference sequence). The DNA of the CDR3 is TGTGCCTGGAACGGACTCACTGAAGCTTTCTTT. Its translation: CAWNGLTEAFF.

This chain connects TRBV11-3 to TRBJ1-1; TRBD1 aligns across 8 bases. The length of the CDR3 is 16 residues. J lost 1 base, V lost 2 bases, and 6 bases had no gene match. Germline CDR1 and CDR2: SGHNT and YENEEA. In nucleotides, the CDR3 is TGTGCCAGCAGCTTAAGTCCCGGGACAGGGAACACTGAAGCTTTCTTT. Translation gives CASSLSPGTGNTEAFF.

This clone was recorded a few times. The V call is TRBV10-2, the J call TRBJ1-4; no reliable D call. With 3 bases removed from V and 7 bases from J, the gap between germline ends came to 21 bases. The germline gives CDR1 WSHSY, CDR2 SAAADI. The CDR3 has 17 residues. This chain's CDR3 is CASSDPGRYETGEKLFF. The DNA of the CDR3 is TGCGCCAGCAGTGACCCGGGCCGTTATGAAACCGGTGAAAAACTGTTTTTT.